Ten or more counts support the clone carrying this T cell receptor (beta chain). This record belongs to a study of T cells in Graves' hyperthyroidism and ophthalmopathy. Patients counted as stable if ophthalmopathy did not develop within 18 months. Trimming cost V 4 bases and J 11 bases; bases outside gene matches: 5. Germline V CDR1 and CDR2: SEHNR, FQNEAQ (reference sequence). The CDR3 runs to 12 residues. Amplified regions were TCR beta CDR3 sequences from RNA transcripts. TCR CDR3 underwent first-round RT-PCR with the HTBI primer set. TCRdb redid the calling of the multiplex PCR reads with MiXCR, one entry per CDR3 protein. Here the sample spans hundreds of thousands of distinct CDR3 sequences, roughly 50% being singletons.

The sample consisted of peripheral blood or thyroid tissue (not recorded which). The rearrangement joins TRBV7-9 to TRBJ1-1; 9 bases align to TRBD1. The receptor's source is a woman between 18 and 29 years old with Graves' hyperthyroidism. Here the CDR3 DNA reads TGTGCCAGCAGCTCCGGACAGGGGATCGCTTTCTTT. Protein product: CASSSGQGIAFF.